This TCR beta chain was recovered during a study of cytomegalovirus exposure and HLA in healthy donors. Study results and caveats: A later analysis, which compared TCR beta chains of equal frequency, found the HLA-associated ones more clonally expanded.

The primer mix had 60 Vbeta and 13 Jbeta primers. The method was immunoSEQ multiplex PCR; TCRdb's version includes in-frame clones alone and lacks a portion of them. The repertoire holds approximately 140,000 clones, with 81% as singletons. This clone was recorded once. Its antigen is as yet unknown. V lost 0 bases to trimming and J lost 2 bases; unmatched junction nucleotides: 4. The CDR3 runs to 16 residues. The germline V gene has CDR1 SGHDT and CDR2 YYEEEE. This chain links TRBV5-6 with TRBJ2-7; the match to TRBD1 covers 11 bases. Sequences were obtained from PBMCs. The receptor's source is a man between 18 and 35 years old in good health and CMV-seronegative. The CDR3 nucleotides are TGTGCCAGCAGCTTGGGGGACAGGGGGGACACCTACGAGCAGTACTTC. It encodes CASSLGDRGDTYEQYF. Drawing the rest from reference TRBV5-6 and TRBJ2-7, the complete variable domain is DAGVTQSPTHLIKTRGQQVTLRCSPKSGHDTVSWYQQALGQGPQFIFQYYEEEERQRGNFPDRFSGHQFPNYSSELNVNALLLGDSALYLCASSLGDRGDTYEQYFGPGTRLTVT.